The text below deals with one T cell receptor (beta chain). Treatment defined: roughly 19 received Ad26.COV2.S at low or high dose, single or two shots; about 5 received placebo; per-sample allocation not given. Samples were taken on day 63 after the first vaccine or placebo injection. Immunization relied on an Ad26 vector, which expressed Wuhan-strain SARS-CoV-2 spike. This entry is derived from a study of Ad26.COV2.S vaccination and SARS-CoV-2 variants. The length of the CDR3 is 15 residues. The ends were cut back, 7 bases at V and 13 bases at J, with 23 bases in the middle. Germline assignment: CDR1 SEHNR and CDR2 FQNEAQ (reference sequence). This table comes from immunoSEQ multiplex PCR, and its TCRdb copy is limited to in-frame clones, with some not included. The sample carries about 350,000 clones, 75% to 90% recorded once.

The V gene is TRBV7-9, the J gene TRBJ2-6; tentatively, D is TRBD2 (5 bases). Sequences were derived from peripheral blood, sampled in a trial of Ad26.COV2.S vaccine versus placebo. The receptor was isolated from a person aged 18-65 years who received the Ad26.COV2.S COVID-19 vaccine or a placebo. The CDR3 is CASNSGRRTSYVLTF. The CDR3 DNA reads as TGTGCCAGCAACTCTGGGCGGAGGACTTCCTATGTCCTGACTTTC.